Listed below are T cell receptor beta chains from one sample, sequenced in a study of T cell changes during pregnancy in multiple sclerosis. The protocol was immunoSEQ multiplex PCR, while the TCRdb copy is restricted to in-frame clones and leaves out a portion. The data contain about 97,000 clones, 75% to 95% of them seen just once; the ten biggest clones take up 3% to 3.5%. The sequencing here drew on peripheral blood, taken in the second trimester of pregnancy. All receptors come from a female donor with multiple sclerosis, enrolled in a pregnancy study. The conserved cysteine and the conserved F or W are not part of the CDR3 here. The listing skips clone size in some rows; elsewhere it reads once, few, many or a size class.

V | length | size | CDR3
TRBV28 | 12 | - | ASIQGASGNTIY
TRBV15 | 12 | - | ATSRAAGDYEQY
TRBV7-2 | 13 | few | ASSLLQGGPGELF
TRBV5-1 | 12 | - | ASSLRDTDYEQY
TRBV19 | 13 | - | ASSIPGQGRYEQY
TRBV27 | 12 | - | ASSLARAGGEQY
TRBV25-1 | 11 | - | ASSVQGRVEAF
TRBV19 | 12 | - | ASSGRALDDEQY
TRBV5-4 | 13 | - | ASSGTSGPQETQY
TRBV29-1 | 9 | - | SVEGPYEQY
TRBV5-4 | 12 | - | ASSYRGLRETQY
TRBV28 | 13 | - | ASSLIAETYNEQF
TRBV4-1 | 13 | - | ASSQEGQGYQPQH
TRBV4-1 | 13 | - | ASSPRTGDTSEQF
TRBV4-1 | 12 | few | ASSQGLLRGPQH